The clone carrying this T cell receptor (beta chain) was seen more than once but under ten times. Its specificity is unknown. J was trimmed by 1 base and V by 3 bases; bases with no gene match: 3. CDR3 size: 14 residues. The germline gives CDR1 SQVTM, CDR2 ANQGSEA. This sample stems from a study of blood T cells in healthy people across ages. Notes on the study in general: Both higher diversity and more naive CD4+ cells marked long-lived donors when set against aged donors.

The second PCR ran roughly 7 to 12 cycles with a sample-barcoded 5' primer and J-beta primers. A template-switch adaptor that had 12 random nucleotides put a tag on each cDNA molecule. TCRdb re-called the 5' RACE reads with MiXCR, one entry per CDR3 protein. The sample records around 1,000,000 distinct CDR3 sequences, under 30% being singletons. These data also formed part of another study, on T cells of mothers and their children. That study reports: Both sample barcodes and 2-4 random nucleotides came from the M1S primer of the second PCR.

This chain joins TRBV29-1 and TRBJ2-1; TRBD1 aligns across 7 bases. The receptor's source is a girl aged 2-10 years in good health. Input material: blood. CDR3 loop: CSVEGTASYNEQFF. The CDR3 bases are TGCAGCGTTGAGGGGACAGCTTCCTACAATGAGCAGTTCTTC.